This TCR beta chain was sequenced in a study of blood T cell repertoires in COVID-19. The table came from immunoSEQ multiplex PCR; TCRdb's copy has only in-frame clones and leaves some out. Seen here are roughly 150,000 clones, 75% to 90% observed once, and the top ten hold about 16%. This CDR3 spans 15 amino acids. Germline CDR1 reads MNHEY; CDR2 reads SMNVEV (reference sequence). With 7 bases clipped from V and 8 bases from J, the junction kept 12 bases outside the gene matches. Sequencing input: peripheral blood. V gene TRBV27 combines with J gene TRBJ2-1; 9 bases are shared with TRBD2. This receptor was obtained from a woman aged 40 to 50 with acute or convalescent COVID-19. CDR3 bases: TGTGCCAGCAATCCCGGGGCGGGGGGGCCTTATGAGCAGTTCTTC. Translation gives CASNPGAGGPYEQFF.